These 3 T cell receptor beta chains share one sample of origin, sequenced in a study of patients and donors after allogeneic stem cell transplantation. TCRdb reanalysed the RT-PCR reads using MiXCR and keeps one entry per CDR3 protein. The sample contains fewer than 250,000 distinct CDR3 sequences, roughly 15% of which appear only once. The sequenced sample was blood, either unsorted or a sorted T cell fraction (not recorded which). These receptors all come from a human donor who was either an allogeneic HSCT recipient or a stem cell or donor lymphocyte infusion donor (not recorded which). It is not recorded whose cells these are; they may come from a transplant donor.

This clonotype showed up just a few times. V and J are TRBV7-2 and TRBJ1-2; tentative D call: TRBD1 (5 bases). V was trimmed by 0 bases and J by 8 bases, leaving 16 bases between them. The length of the CDR3 is 15 residues. CDR1 is SGHTA, CDR2 FQGNSA, per germline. DNA for the CDR3: TGTGCCAGCAGCTTAGCCCTCATGGGGGGTCAAGGCTACACCTTC. Protein product: CASSLALMGGQGYTF.

The V and J genes are TRBV4-3 and TRBJ2-3; TRBD2 aligns across 10 bases. Germline CDR1 reads LGHNA; CDR2 reads YSLEER. J gave up 4 bases and V 0 bases, and 10 bases lay outside the gene matches. The CDR3 has 18 residues. CDR3: CASSQDVKRGGLPDTQYF. CDR3 coding DNA: TGCGCCAGCAGCCAAGATGTTAAGCGGGGGGGCCTTCCAGATACGCAGTATTTT.

The chain uses TRBV20-1 and TRBJ2-4, with D possibly being TRBD1 (6 bases). This CDR3 has 11 residues. V was clipped by 3 bases and J by 6 bases, with 6 bases between them. Germline V lookup: CDR1 DFQATT, CDR2 SNEGSKA (reference sequence). The CDR3 sequence: CSARTGNIQYF. As DNA, the CDR3 is TGCAGTGCTAGGACAGGAAACATTCAGTACTTC.